Shown below are 10 T cell receptor beta chains from a single sample sequenced in a study of blood T cells in healthy people across ages. Alongside a J-beta primer mix, a sample-barcoded 5' primer served in a second PCR lasting about 7 to 11 cycles. TCRdb ran MiXCR on the 5' RACE reads and lists one entry per CDR3 protein. The sample has roughly 700,000 distinct CDR3 sequences; 25% are singletons. These data also formed part of another study, on T cells of mothers and their children.

The sample consisted of blood. The receptors derive from a boy younger than 18 in good health.

The rearrangement links TRBV24-1 to TRBJ2-7; D gene ambiguous. Germline CDR1 and CDR2: KGHDR and SFDVKD. The ends were cut back, 0 bases at V and 6 bases at J, with 5 bases in the middle. The CDR3 runs 12 residues. CDR3 protein: CATSDLDTEQYF. The CDR3 bases are TGTGCCACCAGTGATTTGGACACCGAGCAGTACTTC.

V usage is TRBV4-1 and J usage is TRBJ1-1; a weak D match, TRBD1 (5 bases). Germline V gives CDR1 MGHRA, CDR2 YSYEKL. This CDR3 has 18 residues. Trimming took 0 bases from V and 1 from J, leaving 18 bases between them. This chain's CDR3 is CASSQDRGRVNWNTEAFF. DNA for the CDR3: TGCGCCAGCAGCCAAGATAGGGGCAGGGTAAATTGGAACACTGAAGCTTTCTTT.

This clonotype was seen more than once but under ten times. This chain connects TRBV6-1 to TRBJ2-3, with 13 bases aligning to TRBD2. CDR3 size: 19 residues. V was clipped by 5 bases and J by 0 bases; unmatched bases: 11. In germline, CDR1 is MNHNS, CDR2 SASEGT. The CDR3 nucleotides read TGTGCCAGCAGTACGATCGGACTAGCGGGAGAAGGGAGCACAGATACGCAGTATTTT. As protein: CASSTIGLAGEGSTDTQYF.

This clonotype was observed a few times. V usage is TRBV7-3 and J usage is TRBJ2-5, with D perhaps matching TRBD1 or TRBD2 (5 bases each). This CDR3 has 17 amino acids. The V gene's germline CDR1 is SGHTA and CDR2 FQGTGA. V was clipped by 1 base and J by 2 bases, with 17 bases between them. The CDR3, as DNA: TGTGCCAGCAGCTTAATAGGGGCCCTTGGCGGGCAAGAGACCCAGTACTTC. Its translation is CASSLIGALGGQETQYF.

The chain combines TRBV25-1 with TRBJ1-3, with 7 bases fitting TRBD1. The CDR3 sequence is 14 residues long. V was clipped by 4 bases and J by 2 bases; unmatched bases: 2. CDR1 is MGHDK, CDR2 SYGVNS, per germline. DNA for the CDR3: TGTGCCAGCAGTGGCAGGGGGACTGGAAACACCATATATTTT. The encoded protein is CASSGRGTGNTIYF.

This clonotype was detected a few times. The chain carries TRBV29-1 and TRBJ1-5; D gene ambiguous. This CDR3 has 15 amino acids. The V end lost 1 base, the J end lost 0 bases, and 10 bases lay between the germline ends. The germline CDR1 and CDR2 sequences are SQVTM and ANQGSEA. The CDR3 is CSVEASIYSNQPQHF. The CDR3 nucleotides are TGCAGCGTTGAAGCCAGTATTTATAGCAATCAGCCCCAGCATTTT.

The genes are TRBV5-1 and TRBJ2-5, with D tentatively TRBD2 (5 bases). Near its end, the DNA agrees better with TRBJ2-7, so the J call may be wrong. This CDR3 region has 14 residues. Per germline, CDR1 SGHRS and CDR2 YFSETQ. The CDR3 region has the DNA TGCGCCAGCAGCTTTGACGGGAAGACCTACGAGCAGTACTTC. Its translation is CASSFDGKTYEQYF.

This clonotype was recorded at least ten times. This chain uses TRBV25-1 with TRBJ2-5, with a weak D call TRBD1 (6 bases). Germline-derived CDR1 and CDR2 are MGHDK and SYGVNS. V was clipped by 1 base and J by 4 bases, with 7 bases between them. The CDR3 spans 13 residues. The CDR3 sequence is CASSELGGETQYF. DNA for the CDR3: TGTGCCAGCAGTGAATTAGGGGGAGAGACCCAGTACTTC.

The rearrangement joins TRBV29-1 to TRBJ2-4; possibly TRBD1 for D (6 bases). V was cut by 4 bases and J by 0 bases, with 10 bases left in between. The V gene's germline CDR1 is SQVTM and CDR2 ANQGSEA. CDR3 length: 14 residues. CDR3 in amino acids: CSVADRLAKNIQYF. The CDR3 DNA reads TGCAGCGTTGCAGACAGGTTAGCCAAAAACATTCAGTACTTC. Based on the CDR3 plus reference TRBV29-1 and TRBJ2-4, the full variable domain is SAVISQKPSRDICQRGTSLTIQCQVDSQVTMMFWYRQQPGQSLTLIATANQGSEATYESGFVIDKFPISRPNLTFSTLTVSNMSPEDSSIYLCSVADRLAKNIQYFGAGTRLSVL.

Only a few counts were recorded for this clonotype. The chain joins TRBV4-2 to TRBJ1-4; D not certain. This CDR3 comprises 14 residues. Germline CDR1 LGHNA, CDR2 YNFKEQ. With 0 bases removed from V and 3 bases from J, the gap between germline ends came to 5 bases. DNA of the CDR3: TGTGCCAGCAGCCAAGATGGAGCTAATGAAAAACTGTTTTTT. Encoded protein: CASSQDGANEKLFF.